These 27 T cell receptor beta chains came from one sample sequenced in a study of identical twins. TCRdb used MiXCR to reprocess the 5' RACE reads, holding one entry per CDR3 protein. The repertoire holds hundreds of thousands of distinct CDR3 sequences, roughly 12% seen once, with around 1.5% in the top ten. This same sample was also part of a study on yellow fever vaccine responses in identical twins.

The sequenced sample consisted of PBMCs. All receptors come from a young woman in good health.

This clonotype has just a few counts. The DNA for the CDR3 is TGCAGTGCCCGAGATGGGGCAGGCTACAATGAGCAGTTCTTC. This translates into CSARDGAGYNEQFF. The chain employs TRBV20-1 and TRBJ2-1, with a weak D call TRBD1 (5 bases). CDR1 and CDR2 (germline): DFQATT, SNEGSKA (reference sequence). V dropped 6 bases and J dropped 3 bases, with 15 bases sitting between them. This CDR3 contains 14 residues.

This clonotype was seen ten or more times. V and J are TRBV11-3 and TRBJ2-3, with D maybe TRBD2 (6 bases). Trimming took 2 bases from V and 2 from J, leaving 17 bases between them. CDR1 and CDR2 (germline): SGHNT, YENEEA. The CDR3 loop spans 17 amino acids. CDR3 sequence: CASSLNRRVRNTDTQYF. The DNA of the CDR3 is TGTGCCAGCAGCTTAAACAGGAGGGTACGAAACACAGATACGCAGTATTTT.

There are many counts of this clonotype. The V gene is TRBV5-1, the J gene TRBJ1-1; D gene ambiguous. CDR1 and CDR2 (germline): SGHRS, YFSETQ. This CDR3 has 13 residues. V lost 5 bases and J lost 0, with 8 bases in between. For the CDR3, the DNA is TGCGCCAGCAGAGTGATCATGAACACTGAAGCTTTCTTT. Amino acids: CASRVIMNTEAFF.

This clonotype appeared a few times. J is TRBJ2-3 and V is TRBV18, with D maybe TRBD1 (7 bases). Germline CDR1 and CDR2: KGHSH and LQKENI. This CDR3 spans 16 amino acids. The V gene lost 0 bases and the J gene lost 5 bases, with 15 bases spanning the gap. The CDR3 loop is CASSPPLGGGEDTQYF. CDR3 nucleotides: TGTGCCAGCTCACCACCCCTAGGGGGCGGGGAAGATACGCAGTATTTT.

This clonotype was counted a few times. The chain links TRBV12-3 or TRBV12-4 to TRBJ2-1; 10 bases are shared with TRBD2. With V trimmed by 6 bases and J by 9 bases, 11 bases remained unmatched. The CDR3 extends over 15 amino acids. CDR3 loop: CASRRTSGLQSEQFF. The DNA for the CDR3 is TGTGCCAGCAGACGGACTAGCGGTCTTCAGAGTGAGCAGTTCTTC.

The chain recombines TRBV12-3 or TRBV12-4 with TRBJ2-3, with D perhaps assigned TRBD1 or TRBD2 (5 bases each). The V and J ends lost 6 bases and 5 bases respectively, with 9 bases between them. The CDR3 runs to 12 residues. CDR3 sequence (DNA): TGTGCCAGCAGGGGACGGGTAGATACGCAGTATTTT. Its protein is CASRGRVDTQYF.

The chain carries TRBV2 and TRBJ1-1; D remains unclear. Trimming left V 5 bases short and J 4 bases short, with 8 bases between. CDR1 is SNHLY, CDR2 FYNNEI, per germline. CDR3 length equals 12 residues. The CDR3: CASSWTSTEAFF. CDR3 coding DNA: TGTGCCAGCAGTTGGACCAGCACTGAAGCTTTCTTT.

There are a few counts of this clonotype. The chain combines TRBV6-5 with TRBJ2-1; no definite D call. This CDR3 comprises 13 residues. The germline V gene encodes CDR1 MNHEY and CDR2 SVGAGI. V was trimmed by 0 bases and J by 9 bases, leaving 9 bases between them. In nucleotides, the CDR3 is TGTGCCAGCAGTTACTCAGACTTCGGTGAGCAGTTCTTC. The encoded protein is CASSYSDFGEQFF.

This clonotype was recorded a few times. J is TRBJ2-7 and V is TRBV29-1; the D gene is possibly TRBD2 (6 bases). Trimming shortened V by 6 bases and J by 0 bases, and 9 bases separated the two germline ends. Germline CDR1 and CDR2: SQVTM and ANQGSEA. The CDR3 consists of 12 residues. The CDR3 DNA reads as TGCAGCGTGGCGGGGCTCTCCTACGAGCAGTACTTC. Protein product: CSVAGLSYEQYF.

The rearrangement links TRBV3-1 to TRBJ1-1; D is uncertain. Germline V CDR1 and CDR2: LGHDT, YNNKEL (reference sequence). The CDR3 extends over 15 amino acids. The germline V and J ends were trimmed by 1 base and 1 base, with 10 bases remaining between them. The CDR3, as DNA: TGTGCCAGCAGCCAAGGGGTCAGGACGAACACTGAAGCTTTCTTT. Protein product: CASSQGVRTNTEAFF. Supplemented by reference TRBV3-1 and TRBJ1-1, the full variable domain reads DTAVSQTPKYLVTQMGNDKSIKCEQNLGHDTMYWYKQDSKKFLKIMFSYNNKELIINETVPNRFSPKSPDKAHLNLHINSLELGDSAVYFCASSQGVRTNTEAFFGQGTRLTVV.

The rearrangement links TRBV6-2 or TRBV6-3 to TRBJ2-2; 9 bases fit TRBD2. CDR1 and CDR2 from the germline V gene are MNHEY and SVGEGT. The CDR3 loop spans 17 amino acids. The J segment lost 2 bases and the V segment lost 7 bases, leaving 11 bases of the junction unmatched. The CDR3 nucleotides are TGTGCCAGCACTAGCCCGGGCGGGAGGGCCAACACCGGGGAGCTGTTTTTT. It codes for CASTSPGGRANTGELFF.

In this sample, this clonotype turned up many times. The CDR3: CASSQTGMRAGGYTF. Written as DNA, the CDR3 is TGTGCCAGCAGCCAGACCGGGATGAGGGCGGGCGGCTACACCTTC. The chain combines TRBV12-3 or TRBV12-4 with TRBJ1-2, with D uncertain. The CDR3 is 15 amino acids. The V and J ends lost 6 bases and 8 bases respectively, with 22 bases between them.

This clonotype was detected a few times. This chain connects TRBV7-2 to TRBJ2-1, with a weak D call TRBD1 (6 bases). This CDR3 has 16 residues. Deletions cut 5 bases from V and 4 bases from J, with 18 bases between. Germline CDR1 SGHTA, CDR2 FQGNSA. CDR3 protein: CASSTAQQRGYNEQFF. CDR3 DNA sequence: TGTGCCAGCAGCACCGCTCAGCAAAGGGGGTACAATGAGCAGTTCTTC. The full variable domain, completed using reference TRBV7-2 and TRBJ2-1, is GAGVSQSPSNKVTEKGKDVELRCDPISGHTALYWYRQSLGQGLEFLIYFQGNSAPDKSGLPSDRFSAERTGGSVSTLTIQRTQQEDSAVYLCASSTAQQRGYNEQFFGPGTRLTVL.

This clonotype was counted at least ten times. The chain uses TRBV5-1 and TRBJ1-5; the match to TRBD1 covers 8 bases. From germline, CDR1 is SGHRS and CDR2 YFSETQ. V trimming: 4 bases; J trimming: 1 base; junction bases outside the gene matches: 4. The CDR3 has 15 residues. The CDR3 sequence: CASSPGGGSNQPQHF. CDR3 coding DNA: TGCGCCAGCAGCCCAGGGGGCGGGAGCAATCAGCCCCAGCATTTT.

There are a few counts of this clonotype. The genes are TRBV20-1 and TRBJ2-3, with 8 bases lining up with TRBD1. This CDR3 region has 17 residues. V shed 0 bases and J 0 bases; nucleotides not matched to a gene: 8. CDR1 is DFQATT and CDR2 is SNEGSKA in the germline V gene (reference sequence). The CDR3 reads CSAREATGQGSTDTQYF. The CDR3 coding sequence is TGCAGTGCTAGAGAAGCAACTGGACAGGGAAGCACAGATACGCAGTATTTT.

This clonotype was observed a few times. The genes are TRBV4-1 and TRBJ2-1; D gene uncertain. The V end lost 4 bases, the J end lost 10 bases, and 14 bases lay between the germline ends. Germline V gene lookup returns CDR1 MGHRA and CDR2 YSYEKL. The CDR3 covers 13 residues. CDR3 DNA: TGCGCCAGCAGCCCCGTTCCGACGGCAGAGCAGTTCTTC. This gives the protein CASSPVPTAEQFF.

Ten or more counts support this clonotype. V usage is TRBV5-1 and J usage is TRBJ2-1; the match to TRBD2 covers 8 bases. The V and J ends lost 4 bases and 0 bases, in that order; junction bases with no gene match: 6. CDR3 length: 16 residues. The germline V gene has CDR1 SGHRS and CDR2 YFSETQ. This chain's CDR3 is CASSRNGGASYNEQFF. DNA for the CDR3: TGCGCCAGCAGCCGAAACGGGGGGGCCTCCTACAATGAGCAGTTCTTC.

CDR3 coding DNA: TGCAGTGCCCCCCTAGCGGGAGGGCCTATCGGGGAGCTGTTTTTT. The encoded protein is CSAPLAGGPIGELFF. The genes are TRBV20-1 and TRBJ2-2, with 12 bases that match TRBD2. The V segment lost 6 bases and the J segment 7 bases; nucleotides outside the gene matches: 9. CDR1 DFQATT and CDR2 SNEGSKA come from the germline V gene (reference sequence). The CDR3 consists of 15 residues.

This clonotype was counted between two and nine times. The rearrangement links TRBV7-9 to TRBJ2-1; weak D call: TRBD2 (5 bases). This CDR3 region has 15 residues. Between the trimmed V and J ends, which lost 1 base and 7 bases, there was a span of 14 bases. Germline V lookup: CDR1 SEHNR, CDR2 FQNEAQ (reference sequence). The CDR3 here is CASSLVSASSNEQFF. CDR3 coding DNA: TGTGCCAGCAGCTTAGTGTCAGCTAGCAGTAATGAGCAGTTCTTC.

The rearrangement uses TRBV4-1 and TRBJ1-6, with 8 bases that match TRBD1. The V gene's germline CDR1 is MGHRA and CDR2 YSYEKL. The CDR3 runs 15 residues. Trimming took 4 bases from V and 11 from J; bases not matched to a gene: 10. CDR3 bases: TGCGCCAGCAGCCGAAGCCGGGACAGGAGGCCACCCCTCCACTTT. This sequence encodes CASSRSRDRRPPLHF.

This chain links TRBV21-1 with TRBJ2-3; the tabulated D call, TRBD1, remains unverified against the DNA. TRBV21-1 is labeled a pseudogene. This CDR3 has 12 amino acids. The CDR3 DNA reads TGTGCCAGCGAGGGGAAGGCAGATACGCAGTATTTT. Protein product: CASEGKADTQYF.

The rearrangement uses TRBV15 and TRBJ2-1; D is possibly TRBD2 (6 bases). Germline CDR1 and CDR2: LNHNV and YYDKDF (reference sequence). Trimming left V 1 base short and J 7 bases short, with 17 bases between. The CDR3 totals 16 residues. The DNA of the CDR3 is TGTGCCACCAGCAGAGGGTTGGAGACTAGGGTTAATGAGCAGTTCTTC. Translation: CATSRGLETRVNEQFF.

This clonotype has just a few counts. The V and J genes are TRBV24-1 and TRBJ2-3, with D hard to call. The CDR3 spans 19 residues. Germline assignment: CDR1 KGHDR and CDR2 SFDVKD. With 2 bases removed from V and 0 bases from J, the gap between germline ends came to 20 bases. CDR3 in amino acids: CATSDYSLEQHLSTDTQYF. The CDR3 region has the DNA TGTGCCACCAGTGATTATTCCTTGGAGCAACACCTCAGCACAGATACGCAGTATTTT.

This clonotype was recorded a few times. The chain has TRBV12-3 or TRBV12-4 and TRBJ1-1; 7 bases are a match to TRBD1. J lost 2 bases, V lost 6 bases, and 9 bases had no gene match. This CDR3 spans 15 amino acids. The CDR3 here is CASRRSGQRNTEAFF. The CDR3 region has the DNA TGTGCCAGCAGGAGATCGGGACAGAGAAACACTGAAGCTTTCTTT.

This chain joins TRBV6-1 and TRBJ2-1; 7 nucleotides line up with TRBD2. V lost 8 bases, J lost 8 bases, and 15 bases stayed unmatched. There are 15 residues in the CDR3. Per germline, CDR1 MNHNS and CDR2 SASEGT. The CDR3 nucleotides read TGTGCCAGCGCCTACCTGGGGCGGGGGAGCGATGAGCAGTTCTTC. Amino acids: CASAYLGRGSDEQFF.

The J gene is TRBJ2-1, the V gene TRBV3-1; 10 nucleotides match TRBD2. In germline, CDR1 is LGHDT, CDR2 YNNKEL (reference sequence). The trim removed 2 bases at V and 9 bases at J, leaving 13 bases unmatched. The CDR3 sequence is 17 residues long. The CDR3 loop is CASSQYGASGSVGEQFF. In DNA form, the CDR3 reads TGTGCCAGCAGCCAATATGGGGCTAGCGGGAGTGTCGGTGAGCAGTTCTTC.

This clonotype was seen repeatedly, ten times or more. The V call is TRBV5-1, the J call TRBJ2-7, with 7 bases matching TRBD1. V lost 4 bases and J lost 3; bases outside the gene matches: 4. The CDR3 contains 13 residues. The germline V gene has CDR1 SGHRS and CDR2 YFSETQ. Here the CDR3 reads CASSPGQLYEQYF. The CDR3 DNA follows: TGCGCCAGCAGCCCGGGACAGCTCTACGAGCAGTACTTC.